Each of the 24 T cell receptor beta chains below was sequenced from the same sample in a study of T cells in Graves' hyperthyroidism and ophthalmopathy. TCR beta CDR3 regions were amplified from RNA transcripts. First-round RT-PCR targeting the TCR CDR3 was performed with the HTBI primer set. Via MiXCR, TCRdb re-called the multiplex PCR reads, giving one row per CDR3 protein. The sample shows 600,000 to 750,000 distinct CDR3 sequences, roughly 17% of them seen only once. Sequencing was performed on blood. These receptors all come from a man aged 45-60 years with Graves' hyperthyroidism.

There are a few counts of this clonotype. The chain recombines TRBV30 with TRBJ1-3; the D gene is possibly TRBD1 (5 bases). CDR3 size: 12 residues. Trimming shortened V by 8 bases and J by 0 bases, and 8 bases separated the two germline ends. Germline lookup yields CDR1 GTSNPN and CDR2 SVGIG (reference sequence). This CDR3 reads CAGHDSGNTIYF. CDR3 in DNA: TGTGCCGGACACGACTCTGGAAACACCATATATTTT.

The chain recombines TRBV19 with TRBJ2-3; 8 positions match TRBD2. Trimming cost V 3 bases and J 2 bases; bases outside gene matches: 7. Germline-derived CDR1 and CDR2 are LNHDA and SQIVND (reference sequence). The CDR3 has 16 amino acids. DNA for the CDR3: TGTGCCAGTAGTATTGTAGCGGGAAAAGTCACAGATACGCAGTATTTT. The encoded protein is CASSIVAGKVTDTQYF.

This clonotype was seen only a few times. V is TRBV7-6 and J is TRBJ1-5; 7 nucleotides match TRBD1. The CDR3 consists of 18 residues. V was clipped by 5 bases and J by 1 base; unmatched bases: 14. The germline V gene has CDR1 SGHVS and CDR2 FNYEAQ. The CDR3 DNA reads TGTGCCAGCAGCCACAGACAGGGAGGTTCTAGCAGCAATCAGCCCCAGCATTTT. Its protein is CASSHRQGGSSSNQPQHF.

This clonotype came up a few times. The V gene is TRBV20-1, the J gene TRBJ2-1, with 11 bases matching TRBD2. V dropped 0 bases and J dropped 5; count of bases not matched to a gene: 9. CDR1 DFQATT and CDR2 SNEGSKA come from the germline V gene (reference sequence). The CDR3 has 17 amino acids. DNA of the CDR3: TGCAGTGCTAGAGATCTGGCTAAGACTAGCGGGAACAATGAGCAGTTCTTC. The encoded protein is CSARDLAKTSGNNEQFF.

This clonotype came up a few times. The chain carries TRBV27 and TRBJ2-5; D may correspond to TRBD1 or TRBD2 (7 bases each). This CDR3 region has 14 residues. Trimming removed 6 bases from V and 7 bases from J, with 18 bases in between. Looked up from germline, CDR1 is MNHEY and CDR2 is SMNVEV (reference sequence). CDR3 amino acids: CASRSAGGGGTQYF. CDR3 sequence (DNA): TGTGCCAGCAGGAGCGCAGGGGGAGGGGGGACCCAGTACTTC.

This clonotype was found many times. V is TRBV6-2 or TRBV6-3 and J is TRBJ2-5; D unresolved. Germline values: CDR1 MNHEY, CDR2 SVGEGT. The CDR3 extends over 14 amino acids. V was trimmed by 5 bases and J by 0 bases, leaving 10 bases between them. The DNA of the CDR3 is TGTGCCAGCAGTCAGTCAGTGTACCAAGAGACCCAGTACTTC. Translating gives CASSQSVYQETQYF.

At least ten counts were recorded for this clonotype. The J gene is TRBJ1-2, the V gene TRBV2; D is unresolved. CDR3 length equals 12 residues. V gave up 5 bases and J gave up 8 bases, with 12 bases separating them. CDR1 SNHLY and CDR2 FYNNEI come from the germline V gene. CDR3 sequence: CASSPNPGGYTF. For the CDR3, the DNA is TGTGCCAGCAGTCCCAACCCGGGAGGCTACACCTTC.

This chain uses TRBV6-2 or TRBV6-3 with TRBJ2-1, with TRBD2 matching 9 bases. Germline assignment: CDR1 MNHEY and CDR2 SVGEGT. After removal of 5 bases from V and 5 bases from J, the junction contained 13 bases not matched to a gene. This CDR3 spans 17 amino acids. The CDR3 reads CASSPHTISSGDNEQFF. CDR3 DNA: TGTGCCAGCAGTCCGCATACCATCTCTAGCGGGGACAATGAGCAGTTCTTC.

This clonotype was found a few times. The chain has TRBV27 and TRBJ1-3, with D tentatively TRBD1 (6 bases). This CDR3 has 17 amino acids. V was pared by 5 bases and J by 0 bases, with 17 bases between. Germline CDR1 reads MNHEY; CDR2 reads SMNVEV (reference sequence). CDR3 amino acids: CASSRTGNPLSGNTIYF. As DNA, the CDR3 is TGTGCCAGCAGTCGAACAGGGAACCCCCTCTCTGGAAACACCATATATTTT.

This clonotype was recorded many times. The gene calls are TRBV20-1 and TRBJ2-7, with TRBD1 matching 8 bases. Looked up from germline, CDR1 is DFQATT and CDR2 is SNEGSKA (reference sequence). With V trimmed by 5 bases and J by 2 bases, 8 bases remained unmatched. This CDR3 region has 14 residues. The CDR3 loop reads CSALGQVGPYEQYF. The DNA of the CDR3 is TGCAGTGCTTTGGGACAGGTAGGACCCTACGAGCAGTACTTC.

Concerning this clonotype itself: Its ends do not fully match the called genes, so a read error is possible. The chain couples TRBV19 to TRBJ1-1, with TRBD1 as a possible D gene (5 bases). This CDR3 is built from 13 residues. Germline-derived CDR1 and CDR2 are LNHDA and SQIVND (reference sequence). CDR3 amino acids: CASSMGGNTEAFF. The CDR3 DNA is TGTGCCAGCAGTATGGGGGGGAACACTGAAGCTTTCTTT. Together with reference TRBV19 and TRBJ1-1, the CDR3 gives the full variable domain: DGGITQSPKYLFRKEGQNVTLSCEQNLNHDAMYWYRQDPGQGLRLIYYSQIVNDFQKGDIAEGYSVSREKKESFPLTVTSAQKNPTAFYLCASSMGGNTEAFFGQGTRLTVV.

This chain uses TRBV10-3 with TRBJ2-7; possibly TRBD1 or TRBD2 for D (6 bases each). The V gene's germline CDR1 is ENHRY and CDR2 SYGVKD. The CDR3 sequence is 16 residues long. Deletions cut 0 bases from V and 2 bases from J, with 14 bases between. CDR3 nucleotide sequence: TGTGCCATCAGTGAGTCGGGGGCTAGCGCGGCCTACGAGCAGTACTTC. Translation gives CAISESGASAAYEQYF.

This clonotype was recorded at least ten times. The V and J genes are TRBV11-2 and TRBJ2-3; D unclear. CDR1 and CDR2 from the germline V gene are SGHAT and FQNNGV. Trimming pared 5 bases from V and 0 bases from J, leaving 12 bases between. There are 15 residues in the CDR3. CDR3 nucleotide sequence: TGTGCCAGCAGCCAAAGAGGTCCTAGCACAGATACGCAGTATTTT. Its protein product is CASSQRGPSTDTQYF.

This clonotype turned up a few times. The rearrangement uses TRBV11-3 and TRBJ2-1; D unresolved. This CDR3 comprises 14 residues. Per germline, CDR1 SGHNT and CDR2 YENEEA. Trimming took off 2 bases at V and 4 bases at J, with 9 bases between the two ends. The CDR3 loop is CASSLSQTYNEQFF. The CDR3 DNA sequence: TGTGCCAGCAGCTTAAGCCAGACTTACAATGAGCAGTTCTTC.

This clonotype appeared many times. This chain joins TRBV6-2 or TRBV6-3 and TRBJ2-5, with TRBD2 as a possible D gene (6 bases). The CDR3 loop spans 18 amino acids. Trimming pared 3 bases from V and 5 bases from J, leaving 25 bases between. From germline, CDR1 is MNHEY and CDR2 SVGEGT. In nucleotides, the CDR3 is TGTGCCAGCAGTTATGATCTTTTCGATAATTTGGAGGGGGAGACCCAGTACTTC. It codes for CASSYDLFDNLEGETQYF.

In nucleotides, the CDR3 is TGTGCCAGCAGCTTGGCCGATAACCCCTATGGCTACACCTTC. Translating it yields CASSLADNPYGYTF. The rearrangement uses TRBV5-4 and TRBJ1-2; unclear D gene. The CDR3 has 14 amino acids. CDR1 and CDR2 (germline): SGHNT, YYREEE (reference sequence). V shed 0 bases and J shed 4 bases, with 10 bases lying between them.

A single count supports this clonotype. V and J are TRBV30 and TRBJ2-7, with TRBD2 matching over 7 bases. CDR3 size: 13 residues. Germline V gene lookup returns CDR1 GTSNPN and CDR2 SVGIG (reference sequence). Trimming took 2 bases from V and 3 from J; bases not matched to a gene: 4. The CDR3 coding sequence is TGTGCCTGGAGTAGCGGGGAGGGCTACGAGCAGTACTTC. Its protein product is CAWSSGEGYEQYF.

Ten or more counts support this clonotype. This rearrangement joins TRBV6-1 to TRBJ2-2; D is tentatively TRBD1 or TRBD2 (5 bases each). The CDR3 consists of 16 residues. With 2 bases removed from V and 5 bases from J, the gap between germline ends came to 15 bases. The germline V gene encodes CDR1 MNHNS and CDR2 SASEGT. The CDR3 DNA reads TGTGCCAGCAGTGAATTAGGGGACCCAGGGACCGGGGAGCTGTTTTTT. It yields the protein CASSELGDPGTGELFF.

This clonotype occurred a few times. J is TRBJ2-7 and V is TRBV20-1; 7 nucleotides match TRBD1. The CDR3 runs 16 residues. The ends lost 2 bases at V and 2 bases at J; junction bases unmatched: 12. Germline CDR1 reads DFQATT; CDR2 reads SNEGSKA (reference sequence). The CDR3 coding sequence is TGCAGTGCTAGACCCTTTGACAGGGATCGGACCTACGAGCAGTACTTC. It translates to CSARPFDRDRTYEQYF.

This clonotype was detected ten times or more. V and J are TRBV5-1 and TRBJ2-2; 11 nucleotides line up with TRBD2. Germline V gives CDR1 SGHRS, CDR2 YFSETQ. The trim removed 8 bases at V and 6 bases at J, leaving 9 bases unmatched. The CDR3 length is 15 residues. CDR3 DNA: TGCGCCAGTAAGATAGCGGGAGGGCCGTCCGGGGAGCTGTTTTTT. This sequence encodes CASKIAGGPSGELFF. The whole variable domain, filled in from reference TRBV5-1 and TRBJ2-2, reads KAGVTQTPRYLIKTRGQQVTLSCSPISGHRSVSWYQQTPGQGLQFLFEYFSETQRNKGNFPGRFSGRQFSNSRSEMNVSTLELGDSALYLCASKIAGGPSGELFFGEGSRLTVL.

This clonotype has only a few counts. The chain has TRBV18 and TRBJ1-1; 8 nucleotides line up with TRBD1. The CDR3 contains 17 residues. Germline CDR1 and CDR2: KGHSH and LQKENI. The V and J ends lost 4 bases and 4 bases, in that order; junction bases with no gene match: 14. In DNA, the CDR3 is TGTGCCAGCTCACGAGATCAGGGGGCGCAAGGAAGCACTGAAGCTTTCTTT. This gives the protein CASSRDQGAQGSTEAFF.

The sample holds a few counts of this clonotype. The chain couples TRBV29-1 to TRBJ2-7; 7 positions match TRBD2. This CDR3 comprises 15 residues. Trimming cost V 0 bases and J 8 bases; bases outside gene matches: 13. Germline lookup yields CDR1 SQVTM and CDR2 ANQGSEA. The CDR3 DNA sequence: TGCAGCGTTGAAGATCCAGCGGGACGCCCGACGCAGCAGTACTTC. The encoded protein is CSVEDPAGRPTQQYF.

This chain joins TRBV6-2 or TRBV6-3 and TRBJ2-6; D might be TRBD1 (6 bases). The CDR3 spans 17 residues. Per the germline V gene, CDR1 is MNHEY and CDR2 is SVGEGT. V was pared by 2 bases and J by 1 base, with 12 bases between. The chain's CDR3 is CASSYDRSWSGANVLTF. The CDR3 DNA is TGTGCCAGCAGTTACGACAGGTCCTGGTCTGGGGCCAACGTCCTGACTTTC.

V is TRBV20-1 and J is TRBJ1-1; D perhaps matches TRBD1 (6 bases). The CDR3 is 17 residues long. V was trimmed by 4 bases and J by 8 bases, leaving 29 bases between them. Germline CDR1 reads DFQATT; CDR2 reads SNEGSKA (reference sequence). CDR3 amino acids: CSAKLVQGRGLLTEAFF. The CDR3 DNA reads TGCAGTGCTAAACTTGTCCAGGGGCGCGGGTTGTTGACCGAAGCTTTCTTT.